Listed below are T cell receptor beta chains from one sample, sequenced in a study of blood T cell repertoires in COVID-19. Method: immunoSEQ multiplex PCR; TCRdb's copy keeps in-frame clones and lacks some. The sample lists approximately 300,000 clones; around 92% were seen once. Specimen: peripheral blood. The receptor set was obtained from a man aged 18 to 29 who had recovered from COVID-19. CDR3s include the opening cysteine and the closing phenylalanine or tryptophan. The D gene is left open where the match is weak. Only part of the rows carry a size: once, few, many, or a class if the clone is expanded.

j_call d_call v_call clone_size cdr3_nt cdr3_aa
TRBJ2-7 NA TRBV20-1 NA TGCAGTGCTAGTGCAGGAGCAGGGGTAACCTACGAGCAGTACTTC CSASAGAGVTYEQYF
TRBJ2-3 TRBD1 TRBV5-1 NA TGCGCCAGCAGCTCGGGGACAGCTAGCACAGATACGCAGTATTTT CASSSGTASTDTQYF
TRBJ2-3 NA TRBV29-1 NA TGCAGCGTTGAGTCGCGGGATGGCACAGATACGCAGTATTTT CSVESRDGTDTQYF
TRBJ1-1 NA TRBV7-2 NA TGTGCCAGCAGCTTCCAGGGAGGCACTGAAGCTTTCTTT CASSFQGGTEAFF
TRBJ2-5 NA TRBV4-1 NA TGCGCCAGCAGCCAAAAAAGGGGGGGGTACCAAGAGACCCAGTACTTC CASSQKRGGYQETQYF
TRBJ1-1 TRBD1 TRBV11-2 NA TGTGCCAGCAGCCCCTGGGACAGTTACGAGGAAGCTTTCTTT CASSPWDSYEEAFF
TRBJ1-1 NA TRBV7-9 NA TGTGCCAGCAGCTCAACGGAGGGGTTGAACACTGAAGCTTTCTTT CASSSTEGLNTEAFF
TRBJ2-1 TRBD2 TRBV11-3 NA TGTGCCAGCAGCCCGGCAGGGACTACCGTCAATGAGCAGTTCTTC CASSPAGTTVNEQFF
TRBJ2-1 NA TRBV11-2 once TGTGCCAGCGCGTTATCTACCACAGGGCCTCGATCGGTCAATGAGCAGTTCTTC CASALSTTGPRSVNEQFF
TRBJ2-7 TRBD2 TRBV2 once TGTGCCAGCACCGGACTAGCGGGAGTTCTCGAGCAGTACTTC CASTGLAGVLEQYF
TRBJ2-7 TRBD1 TRBV5-1 NA TGCGCCAGCAGCTTGTTCGGGGACAGGGGACACGAGCAGTACTTC CASSLFGDRGHEQYF
TRBJ1-1 NA TRBV7-9 NA TGTGCCAGCAGCTTACGAGGAGTAACTGAAGCTTTCTTT CASSLRGVTEAFF
TRBJ2-1 NA TRBV7-6 NA TGTGCCAGCAGCTTTCTTCGGGGGAGCTCCTACAATGAGCAGTTCTTC CASSFLRGSSYNEQFF
TRBJ1-2 NA TRBV6-6 NA TGTGCCAGCAGTTACTCTACTCTAATGACTAACTATGGCTACACCTTC CASSYSTLMTNYGYTF
TRBJ2-1 NA TRBV5-3 NA TGTGCCAGAAACTCCGGGGCCGGCGGGACGCACTACAATGAGCAGTTCTTC CARNSGAGGTHYNEQFF
TRBJ2-1 NA TRBV27 NA TGTGCCAGCAGTTTATTGGCGGGATCCTACAATGAGCAGTTCTTC CASSLLAGSYNEQFF
TRBJ2-7 NA TRBV7-2 NA TGTGCCAGCAGCTTCGGGTCGCCCACCTACGAGCAGTACTTC CASSFGSPTYEQYF
TRBJ2-7 NA TRBV13 NA TGTGCCAGCAGCCACGACTCTCGGGGCTACGAGCAGTACTTC CASSHDSRGYEQYF
TRBJ1-2 TRBD1 TRBV28 few TGTGCCAGCAGTTTGTCGACAGGGGCTACTGGCTACACCTTC CASSLSTGATGYTF
TRBJ2-5 NA TRBV7-9 NA TGTGCCAGCAATGAGGGAGCGGGTAAAGAGACCCAGTACTTC CASNEGAGKETQYF
TRBJ1-1 NA TRBV7-9 NA TGTGCCAGCAGCCCCTGGCAGGGTCCGGGCACTGAAGCTTTCTTT CASSPWQGPGTEAFF
TRBJ2-1 TRBD2 TRBV7-3 NA TGTGCCAGCAGCTTAAAAAGCGGGGGGGCCGTAGAGCAGTTCTTC CASSLKSGGAVEQFF
TRBJ1-2 NA TRBV25-1 NA TGTGCCAGCAGTGAACAGGGGAGCTACACCTTC CASSEQGSYTF
TRBJ2-1 TRBD2 TRBV9 NA TGTGCCAGCAGCGCTAGTGGGAGGGCCGGTGAGCAGTTCTTC CASSASGRAGEQFF
TRBJ2-7 TRBD1 TRBV6-5 NA TGTGCCAGCAGTTACTCGTCAGGGGGTTCTCACGAGCAGTACTTC CASSYSSGGSHEQYF
TRBJ2-1 NA TRBV9 NA TGTGCCAGCAGCGTCCTGGGTCTAGCCCACAATGAGCAGTTCTTC CASSVLGLAHNEQFF
TRBJ2-2 TRBD1 TRBV9 once TGTGCCAGCAGCGGAAACACCGGGACAGCGAACACCGGGGAGCTGTTTTTT CASSGNTGTANTGELFF
TRBJ1-3 TRBD1 TRBV4-1 NA TGCGCCAGCAGCCAAGAGACGACAGGGCGAGGAAACACCATATATTTT CASSQETTGRGNTIYF
TRBJ1-3 TRBD1 TRBV9 NA TGTGCCAGCAGCGGCGGACAGGGGGCGGCGTCCGGAAACACCATATATTTT CASSGGQGAASGNTIYF
TRBJ1-5 TRBD1 TRBV2 once TGTGCCAGCAGTGGAGGGACAGGGGACCAGCCCCAGCATTTT CASSGGTGDQPQHF
TRBJ1-2 NA TRBV6-5 NA TGTGCCAGCAGTTACGGACAGCTCTATGGCTACACCTTC CASSYGQLYGYTF
TRBJ1-1 TRBD1 TRBV27 NA TGTGCCAGCAGTTTGGGGACAGGGTCCACTGAAGCTTTCTTT CASSLGTGSTEAFF
TRBJ1-2 NA TRBV6-6 NA TGTGCCAGCAGTCGCGGGGAGGTGCCCTATGACTATGGCTACACCTTC CASSRGEVPYDYGYTF
TRBJ2-7 TRBD2 TRBV5-1 NA TGCGCCAGCAGTCCCGTAGGAGGGACTACCTACGAGCAGTACTTC CASSPVGGTTYEQYF
TRBJ1-4 NA TRBV5-1 NA TGCGCCAGCAGCGCTGGACAGCCCAATGAAAAACTGTTTTTT CASSAGQPNEKLFF
TRBJ1-5 TRBD1 TRBV12-3/TRBV12-4 NA TGTGCCAGCACTCTTACAGGGGATCAGCCCCAGCATTTT CASTLTGDQPQHF
TRBJ1-1 TRBD1 TRBV4-3 NA TGCGCCAGCAGCCAAGATCCGGCCAGGGGGTTGAACACTGAAGCTTTCTTT CASSQDPARGLNTEAFF
TRBJ2-7 TRBD2 TRBV15 NA TGTGCCACCAGCAGAGATGTGGGAGGGCCCTTCTACGAGCAGTACTTC CATSRDVGGPFYEQYF
TRBJ2-7 NA TRBV5-1 NA TGCGCCAGCAGCTTGGTTCGAACAGTTCCAACCTACGAGCAGTACTTC CASSLVRTVPTYEQYF
TRBJ2-7 NA TRBV5-6 few TGTGCCAGCAGCTCCCCCACTTATGGACAGACTACCTACGAGCAGTACTTC CASSSPTYGQTTYEQYF
TRBJ1-3 NA TRBV10-3 NA TGTGCCATCAAACCACACGACTCTGGAAACACCATATATTTT CAIKPHDSGNTIYF
TRBJ2-2 TRBD2 TRBV11-2 NA TGTGCCAGCGTACCAAGCGGGGGGGCACCCGGGGAGCTGTTTTTT CASVPSGGAPGELFF
TRBJ1-5 NA TRBV7-2 NA TGTGCCAGCAGCTTAGCCACAGCAGCGGAGCCCCAGCATTTT CASSLATAAEPQHF
TRBJ2-1 NA TRBV27 NA TGTGCCAGCAGTTTTCTCCCCTCCTACAATGAGCAGTTCTTC CASSFLPSYNEQFF
TRBJ1-2 TRBD1 TRBV5-1 NA TGCGCCAGCAGCCCCGACAGGGACTATGGCTACACCTTC CASSPDRDYGYTF
TRBJ1-4 NA TRBV20-1 NA TGCAGTGCTAGTGGTGCGGAGGAAAAACTGTTTTTT CSASGAEEKLFF
TRBJ1-3 NA TRBV7-8 NA TGTGCCAGCAGCCCCGTGGCGGGACCCCGATCGGTCGGCGTATATTTT CASSPVAGPRSVGVYF
TRBJ2-1 NA TRBV5-1 NA TGCGCCAGCAGCTTGGACAGGTTAGACAATGAGCAGTTCTTC CASSLDRLDNEQFF
TRBJ1-1 NA TRBV6-5 NA TGTGCCAGCAGTTATGGCATGAACACTGAAGCTTTCTTT CASSYGMNTEAFF
TRBJ1-1 TRBD1 TRBV12-3/TRBV12-4 NA TGTGCCAGCAGAAGACAGGGCACTGAAGCTTTCTTT CASRRQGTEAFF
TRBJ2-2 TRBD1 TRBV7-9 NA TGTGCCAGCTCGGACAGGGAGAGGACCGGGGAGCTGTTTTTT CASSDRERTGELFF
TRBJ1-5 TRBD1 TRBV6-5 NA TGTGCCAGCAGTTACGGACAGGGTAATCAGCCCCAGCATTTT CASSYGQGNQPQHF
TRBJ2-2 TRBD1 TRBV7-3 once TGTGCCAGCAGTACAGGGGGCGGGGAGCTGTTTTTT CASSTGGGELFF
TRBJ1-2 TRBD1 TRBV18 NA TGTGCCAGCTCACGGACAGGGGGCGATGGCTACACCTTC CASSRTGGDGYTF
TRBJ2-1 NA TRBV21-1 NA TGTGCCAGCAGCAGAATTACAGGGGGCTATGAGCAGTTCTTC CASSRITGGYEQFF
TRBJ2-5 NA TRBV5-4 NA TGTGCCAGCAGCTTGGTGGGGGCTGGTCAAGAGACCCAGTACTTC CASSLVGAGQETQYF
TRBJ1-6 NA TRBV5-4 NA TGTGCCAGCAGCTCGACGGGTAGCCATAATTCACCCCTCCACTTT CASSSTGSHNSPLHF
TRBJ2-1 TRBD2 TRBV20-1 NA TGCAGTGCTAGTAATCCGGGACTAACGTCCTACAATGAGCAGTTCTTC CSASNPGLTSYNEQFF
TRBJ1-1 NA TRBV11-2 NA TGTGCCAGCAGAACTGGGCCAAAGAACACTGAAGCTTTCTTT CASRTGPKNTEAFF
TRBJ2-7 NA TRBV4-1 once TGCGCCAGCAGCCAAGCAGTCCACTCCTACGAGCAGTACTTC CASSQAVHSYEQYF